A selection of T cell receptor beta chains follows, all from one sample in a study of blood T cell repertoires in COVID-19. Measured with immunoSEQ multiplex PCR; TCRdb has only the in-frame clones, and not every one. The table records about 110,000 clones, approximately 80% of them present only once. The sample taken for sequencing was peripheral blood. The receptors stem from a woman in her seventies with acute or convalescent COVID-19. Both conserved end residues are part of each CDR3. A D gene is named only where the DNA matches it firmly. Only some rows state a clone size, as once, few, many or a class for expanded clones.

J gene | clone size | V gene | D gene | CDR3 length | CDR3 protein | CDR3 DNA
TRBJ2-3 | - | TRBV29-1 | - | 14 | CSVEGWESTDTQYF | TGCAGCGTTGAGGGCTGGGAGAGCACAGATACGCAGTATTTT
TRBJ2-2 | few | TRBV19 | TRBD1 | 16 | CASSAGQGANTGELFF | TGTGCCAGTAGTGCAGGACAGGGGGCAAACACCGGGGAGCTGTTTTTT
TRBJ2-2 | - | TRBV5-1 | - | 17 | CASSLGAGPAGTGELFF | TGCGCCAGCAGCTTGGGGGCGGGCCCGGCGGGCACCGGGGAGCTGTTTTTT
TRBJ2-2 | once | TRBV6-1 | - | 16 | CASSELRTANTGELFF | TGTGCCAGCAGTGAGCTTAGGACAGCGAACACCGGGGAGCTGTTTTTT
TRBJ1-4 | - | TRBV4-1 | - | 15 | CASSFRQSTNEKLFF | TGCGCCAGCAGCTTCCGACAGTCAACTAATGAAAAACTGTTTTTT
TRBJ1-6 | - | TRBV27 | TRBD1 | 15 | CASSLQTGRNSPLHF | TGTGCCAGCAGTCTCCAGACAGGGAGGAATTCACCCCTCCACTTT
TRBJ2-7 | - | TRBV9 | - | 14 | CASSVGVFSYEQYF | TGTGCCAGCAGCGTAGGAGTTTTCTCCTACGAGCAGTACTTC
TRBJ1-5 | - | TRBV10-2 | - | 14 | CASSEGAFNQPQHF | TGCGCCAGCAGTGAGGGGGCCTTCAATCAGCCCCAGCATTTT
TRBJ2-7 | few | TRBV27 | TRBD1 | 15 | CASQTGQGRSYEQYF | TGTGCCAGCCAGACAGGGCAAGGTCGCTCCTACGAGCAGTACTTC
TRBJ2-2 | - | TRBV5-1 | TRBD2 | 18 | CASSPSGGAPPNTGELFF | TGCGCCAGCAGCCCTAGCGGGGGGGCCCCTCCGAACACCGGGGAGCTGTTTTTT
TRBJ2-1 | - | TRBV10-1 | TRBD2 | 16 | CASSESIAGRLNEQFF | TGCGCCAGCAGTGAGTCCATAGCGGGGAGGTTGAATGAGCAGTTCTTC
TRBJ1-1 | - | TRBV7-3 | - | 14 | CASSSGVANTEAFF | TGTGCCAGCAGCTCCGGAGTGGCGAACACTGAAGCTTTCTTT
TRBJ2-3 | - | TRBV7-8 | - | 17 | CASSLPRRLGRVDTQYF | TGTGCCAGCAGCTTACCTCGGCGTCTCGGGAGAGTAGATACGCAGTATTTT
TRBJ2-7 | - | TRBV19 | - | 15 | CASTPGGESSYEQYF | TGTGCCAGTACCCCAGGAGGGGAGAGCTCCTACGAGCAGTACTTC
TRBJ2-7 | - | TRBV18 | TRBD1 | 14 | CASSLRQGNDEQYF | TGTGCCAGCTCACTGAGACAGGGAAACGACGAGCAGTACTTC
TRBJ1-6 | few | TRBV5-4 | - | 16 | CASSRGADPSDSPLHF | TGTGCCAGCAGTCGGGGGGCAGACCCCTCGGATTCACCCCTCCACTTT